This T cell receptor (beta chain) stems from a study of T cell clonality in common variable immunodeficiency. Whole-study results and caveats: Common variable immunodeficiency TCR beta sequences reportedly had fewer deletions and N-nucleotide insertions. Shared TCRbeta clones were fewer between CVID subjects than controls.

The repertoire was sequenced with immunoSEQ multiplex PCR; TCRdb's copy has only in-frame clones and lacks some. Listed for the sample are approximately 52,000 clones, none seen a single time. Unmatched junction bases numbered 5, after V lost 3 bases and J lost 0 bases. The V gene's germline CDR1 is MNHNS and CDR2 SASEGT. This CDR3 is 15 amino acids long. This clone occurred many times. Antigen unknown. Sequencing ends 3 residues short of the CDR3 end; the germline J gene provides the rest. The sequenced sample consisted of peripheral blood mononuclear cells. The receptor's source is a person between 18 and 70 years old in good health. The rearrangement links TRBV6-1 to TRBJ2-7; 7 nucleotides line up with TRBD1. The CDR3 protein is CASSDPAGGSYEQYF. Partial CDR3 DNA: TGTGCCAGCAGTGATCCAGCAGGGGGCTCCTACGAG.